The 15 T cell receptor beta chains presented below share a single source sample, sequenced in a study of blood T cells in healthy people across ages. Primed by a sample-barcoded 5' primer and a J-beta primer mix, a second PCR proceeded for roughly 6 to 12 cycles. MiXCR, run by TCRdb on the 5' RACE reads, gives a single entry per CDR3 protein. The sample contains some 700,000 distinct CDR3 sequences, 20% to 25% of which appear only once. The sequenced sample was blood. All receptors derive from a man between 70 and 80 years old in good health.

This clonotype has just a few counts. The CDR3 here is CASSPTIRETQYF. CDR3 DNA sequence: TGTGCCAGCAGCCCGACAATAAGGGAGACCCAGTACTTC. V is TRBV3-1 and J is TRBJ2-5; D remains unclear. V dropped 4 bases and J dropped 5 bases, with 11 bases sitting between them. CDR1 and CDR2 (germline): LGHDT, YNNKEL (reference sequence). The CDR3 runs 13 residues.

V is TRBV12-3 or TRBV12-4 and J is TRBJ1-5; D remains ambiguous. This CDR3 region has 15 residues. Trimming took off 0 bases at V and 6 bases at J, with 12 bases between the two ends. The CDR3 bases are TGTGCCAGCAGTTTAGCCGGACTGCGTGGTCAGCCCCAGCATTTT. Its protein product is CASSLAGLRGQPQHF.

V is TRBV7-8 and J is TRBJ2-2; D ambiguous. Germline V gene lookup returns CDR1 SGHVS and CDR2 FQNEAQ. CDR3 size: 14 residues. V lost 7 bases to trimming and J lost 8 bases, with 17 bases between them. CDR3 sequence reads: CASNSLYGGGELFF. CDR3 coding DNA: TGTGCCAGCAACTCACTATATGGTGGAGGGGAGCTGTTTTTT. Full variable domain (rest looked up from reference TRBV7-8 and TRBJ2-2): GAGVSQSPRYKVAKRGQDVALRCDPISGHVSLFWYQQALGQGPEFLTYFQNEAQLDKSGLPSDRFFAERPEGSVSTLKIQRTQQEDSAVYLCASNSLYGGGELFFGEGSRLTVL.

The chain combines TRBV7-9 with TRBJ2-7; D is possibly TRBD2 (5 bases). The CDR3 runs 13 residues. Trimming shortened V by 4 bases and J by 5 bases, and 12 bases separated the two germline ends. Germline CDR1 and CDR2: SEHNR and FQNEAQ (reference sequence). The CDR3 DNA reads TGTGCCAGCAGCTACCGGGAACTCCACGAGCAGTACTTC. Protein sequence: CASSYRELHEQYF.

In this sample, this clonotype turned up many times. The genes are TRBV14 and TRBJ2-3, with 8 positions matching TRBD2. This CDR3 has 15 residues. CDR1 SGHDN and CDR2 FVKESK come from the germline V gene. The V gene end was trimmed by 5 bases and the J gene end by 2 bases; junction bases not matched to a gene: 6. Here the CDR3 reads CASSFGLAYTDTQYF. The CDR3 DNA sequence: TGTGCCAGCAGCTTTGGACTAGCTTACACAGATACGCAGTATTTT.

The chain recombines TRBV20-1 with TRBJ2-4; D may match TRBD1 or TRBD2 (5 bases each). The CDR3 sequence is 14 residues long. Germline V gene sequence: CDR1 DFQATT, CDR2 SNEGSKA (reference sequence). Trimming removed 5 bases from V and 5 bases from J, with 16 bases in between. This chain's CDR3 is CSASRAGTQNIQYF. In DNA, the CDR3 is TGCAGTGCTTCACGGGCCGGGACCCAAAACATTCAGTACTTC.

The CDR3, as DNA: TGTGCCAGCAGTGAAATCGCTCTAGAAAAACTGTTTTTT. Translated: CASSEIALEKLFF. The V gene is TRBV2, the J gene TRBJ1-4, with D unresolved. Trimming cost V 2 bases and J 8 bases, with 9 bases left between them. The germline V gene encodes CDR1 SNHLY and CDR2 FYNNEI. The CDR3 loop spans 13 amino acids.

This clonotype was counted a few times. The genes are TRBV28 and TRBJ2-5; TRBD1 is a possible D gene (6 bases). The J call could be wrong; TRBJ2-7 is a better fit for the DNA end. This CDR3 contains 14 residues. CDR1 MDHEN and CDR2 SYDVKM come from the germline V gene. CDR3 bases: TGTGCCAGCAGCAAACCGGACAGAACTTCCGAGCAGTACTTC. Translated, it gives CASSKPDRTSEQYF.

This clonotype has more than one count but fewer than ten. V is TRBV7-9 and J is TRBJ2-7; D is uncertain. The CDR3 spans 14 residues. Germline V gene lookup returns CDR1 SEHNR and CDR2 FQNEAQ (reference sequence). Deletions cut 5 bases from V and 0 bases from J, with 11 bases between. The CDR3 sequence is CASSRPLDSYEQYF. CDR3 coding DNA: TGTGCCAGCAGCCGACCATTAGACTCCTACGAGCAGTACTTC.

In its sample, this clonotype was seen a few times. The chain recombines TRBV18 with TRBJ2-4; possible D gene TRBD2, 6 bases. The germline CDR1 and CDR2 sequences are KGHSH and LQKENI. The V end was cut by 6 bases, the J end by 6 bases, with 18 bases between. The CDR3 extends over 15 amino acids. This chain's CDR3 is CASSLNGGSRNIQYF. The CDR3 DNA follows: TGTGCCAGCTCTCTTAACGGGGGTAGCAGAAACATTCAGTACTTC. Complete variable domain (other parts from reference TRBV18 and TRBJ2-4): NAGVMQNPRHLVRRRGQEARLRCSPMKGHSHVYWYRQLPEEGLKFMVYLQKENIIDESGMPKERFSAEFPKEGPSILRIQQVVRGDSAAYFCASSLNGGSRNIQYFGAGTRLSVL.

The V call is TRBV10-3, the J call TRBJ2-3; TRBD2 matches at 7 bases. The length of the CDR3 is 13 residues. CDR1 is ENHRY, CDR2 SYGVKD, per germline. Unmatched junction bases numbered 4, after V lost 3 bases and J lost 7 bases. The CDR3 spells CAISDAGVNTQYF. CDR3 in DNA: TGTGCCATCAGTGATGCGGGAGTAAATACGCAGTATTTT.

This rearrangement joins TRBV3-1 to TRBJ2-1; D gene uncertain. The DNA end is more similar to TRBJ2-7, so the J call may be wrong. The CDR3 length is 15 residues. Germline loops: CDR1 LGHDT, CDR2 YNNKEL (reference sequence). CDR3 amino acids: CASSQIRKGRYEQYV. Here the CDR3 DNA reads TGTGCCAGCAGCCAAATCAGAAAGGGTCGCTACGAGCAGTACGTC.

Many counts were recorded for this clonotype. The rearrangement uses TRBV5-1 and TRBJ2-5, with D maybe TRBD2 (6 bases). The CDR3 is made up of 15 amino acids. Trimming removed 4 bases from V and 4 bases from J, with 17 bases in between. In germline, CDR1 is SGHRS, CDR2 YFSETQ. This chain's CDR3 is CASSTGSGSRETQYF. In DNA, the CDR3 is TGCGCCAGCAGCACCGGGAGTGGGAGTCGAGAGACCCAGTACTTC.

The chain joins TRBV7-9 to TRBJ1-2; 7 bases are shared with TRBD1. Germline V gene sequence: CDR1 SEHNR, CDR2 FQNEAQ (reference sequence). There are 16 residues in the CDR3. V was pared by 1 base and J by 2 bases, with 7 bases of the junction left unmatched. In DNA, the CDR3 is TGTGCCAGCAGCTTAGGCCGACAGGGAGCGAACTATGGCTACACCTTC. Translated: CASSLGRQGANYGYTF.

This clonotype was seen only a few times. The chain uses TRBV7-2 and TRBJ1-4, with D unclear. Germline CDR1 and CDR2: SGHTA and FQGNSA. The CDR3 extends over 12 amino acids. Trimming removed 5 bases from V and 8 bases from J, with 9 bases in between. The CDR3 DNA reads as TGTGCCAGCAGCCCGACGGACGAAAAACTGTTTTTT. It is translated as CASSPTDEKLFF.